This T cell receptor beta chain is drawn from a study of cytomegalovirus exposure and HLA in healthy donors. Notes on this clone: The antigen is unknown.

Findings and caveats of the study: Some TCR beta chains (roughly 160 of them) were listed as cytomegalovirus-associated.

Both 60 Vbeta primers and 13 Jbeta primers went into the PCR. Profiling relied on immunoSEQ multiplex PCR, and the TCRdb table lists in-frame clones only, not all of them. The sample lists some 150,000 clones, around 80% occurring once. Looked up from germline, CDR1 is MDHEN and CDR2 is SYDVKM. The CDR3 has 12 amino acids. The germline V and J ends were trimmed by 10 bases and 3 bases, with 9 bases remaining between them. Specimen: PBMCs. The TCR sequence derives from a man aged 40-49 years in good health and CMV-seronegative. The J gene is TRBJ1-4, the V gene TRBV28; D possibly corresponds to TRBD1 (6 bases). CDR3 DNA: TGTGCCACCTCAGGGGCTAATGAAAAACTGTTTTTT. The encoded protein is CATSGANEKLFF.